This T cell receptor beta chain is drawn from a study of T cell changes during pregnancy in multiple sclerosis. TCRdb's table, derived via immunoSEQ multiplex PCR, lists solely in-frame clones and lacks some. The sample consists of about 34,000 clones, approximately 90% of them appearing once. The V segment lost 5 bases and the J segment 0 bases; nucleotides outside the gene matches: 3. CDR1 is MGHRA and CDR2 is YSYEKL in the germline V gene. The CDR3 length is 14 residues. The chain has TRBV4-1 and TRBJ2-7, with TRBD1 matching 8 bases. The sequence was obtained from a female donor with multiple sclerosis, enrolled in a pregnancy study. The source material was CD8+ T cells from peripheral blood mononuclear cells, sampled in the third trimester of pregnancy. CDR3 residues: CASSSGTGSYEQYF. DNA of the CDR3: TGCGCCAGCAGCTCCGGGACAGGCTCCTACGAGCAGTACTTC.